Following are 26 T cell receptor beta chains from one sample sequenced in a study of cytomegalovirus exposure and HLA in healthy donors. Vbeta (60) and Jbeta (13) primers were used in the PCR. The method was immunoSEQ multiplex PCR; TCRdb's version includes in-frame clones alone and lacks a portion of them. Of over 200,000 clones in the sample, roughly 70% were seen once. Input material: PBMCs. These receptors were collected from a man aged 40-55 years in good health and CMV-seropositive.

Concerning this clone itself: One end of the junction does not line up with germline, which may come from a read error. CDR3 bases: TGTTCCAGCAGCCCAGGGGGAGAGCAGTACTTC. This encodes CSSSPGGEQYF. This sequence joins TRBV7-9 and TRBJ2-7; 7 bases agree with TRBD1. This CDR3 comprises 11 residues. Germline loops: CDR1 SEHNR, CDR2 FQNEAQ (reference sequence).

The sample holds a few counts of this clone. This rearrangement joins TRBV4-1 to TRBJ2-5; D gene uncertain. V dropped 1 base and J dropped 2 bases, with 5 bases sitting between them. The CDR3 has 13 amino acids. Germline V gives CDR1 MGHRA, CDR2 YSYEKL. CDR3 in DNA: TGCGCCAGCAGCCAAGTCCAACAAGAGACCCAGTACTTC. This codes for CASSQVQQETQYF.

This clone was seen a few times. This chain connects TRBV7-6 to TRBJ2-7, with a weak D call TRBD2 (6 bases). The CDR3 is 14 amino acids. Per germline, CDR1 SGHVS and CDR2 FNYEAQ. Between the trimmed V and J ends, which lost 4 bases and 4 bases, there was a span of 14 bases. In DNA, the CDR3 is TGTGCCAGCAGCTCGGGGCCGGCGGGATACGAGCAGTACTTC. Its protein is CASSSGPAGYEQYF.

The rearrangement joins TRBV27 to TRBJ2-7, with D possibly matching TRBD1 (6 bases). The V end lost 8 bases, the J end lost 8 bases, and 19 bases lay between the germline ends. Germline lookup yields CDR1 MNHEY and CDR2 SMNVEV (reference sequence). The CDR3 is made up of 13 amino acids. CDR3 sequence: CASGLSPRDKQYF. CDR3 sequence (DNA): TGTGCCAGCGGCCTCTCCCCAAGGGACAAGCAGTACTTC.

This chain joins TRBV7-2 and TRBJ2-2; 14 bases align to TRBD2. CDR3 length: 17 residues. Germline CDR1 reads SGHTA; CDR2 reads FQGNSA. With V trimmed by 5 bases and J by 8 bases, 10 bases remained unmatched. The CDR3 sequence is CASSPQTSGGARGELFF. In DNA form, the CDR3 reads TGTGCCAGCAGCCCCCAGACTAGCGGGGGGGCCAGGGGGGAGCTGTTTTTT.

The chain couples TRBV18 to TRBJ2-3; D gene unclear. Germline loops: CDR1 KGHSH, CDR2 LQKENI. The CDR3 is 14 amino acids. Trimming took off 5 bases at V and 0 bases at J, with 9 bases between the two ends. CDR3 DNA sequence: TGTGCCAGCTCAGCCTGGGCTAGCACAGATACGCAGTATTTT. It codes for CASSAWASTDTQYF.

The chain is built from TRBV6-5 and TRBJ1-2; D ambiguous. This CDR3 contains 16 residues. CDR1 and CDR2 from the germline V gene are MNHEY and SVGAGI. The V and J ends lost 2 bases and 1 base respectively, with 14 bases between them. In nucleotides, the CDR3 is TGTGCCAGCAGTTACGGGCGGGCTTCGGGTAACTATGGCTACACCTTC. Encoded protein: CASSYGRASGNYGYTF.

CDR3 sequence (DNA): TGTGCCAGCAGTCCGACAGGGTACAACAATCAGCCCCAGCATTTT. It is translated as CASSPTGYNNQPQHF. The rearrangement uses TRBV6-1 and TRBJ1-5, with 7 bases aligning to TRBD1. The germline V gene encodes CDR1 MNHNS and CDR2 SASEGT. The V gene end was trimmed by 5 bases and the J gene end by 3 bases; junction bases not matched to a gene: 7. The length of the CDR3 is 15 residues.

V usage is TRBV7-2 and J usage is TRBJ2-1, with 12 bases that match TRBD2. Per germline, CDR1 SGHTA and CDR2 FQGNSA. The CDR3 has 18 residues. V was clipped by 2 bases and J by 7 bases; unmatched bases: 12. This CDR3 reads CASSLRASGGAAQNEQFF. The CDR3 DNA reads as TGTGCCAGCAGCTTAAGGGCTAGCGGGGGGGCTGCTCAAAATGAGCAGTTCTTC.

The J gene is TRBJ2-7, the V gene TRBV11-2; 9 nucleotides agree with TRBD1. V gave up 1 base and J gave up 6 bases; unmatched junction bases: 7. CDR3 length: 15 residues. CDR1 SGHAT and CDR2 FQNNGV come from the germline V gene. The CDR3, as DNA: TGTGCCAGCAGCTTAGGTAGTGGACAGGGGACCGAGCAGTACTTC. Its translation is CASSLGSGQGTEQYF. Drawing the rest from reference TRBV11-2 and TRBJ2-7, the complete variable domain is EAGVAQSPRYKIIEKRQSVAFWCNPISGHATLYWYQQILGQGPKLLIQFQNNGVVDDSQLPKDRFSAERLKGVDSTLKIQPAKLEDSAVYLCASSLGSGQGTEQYFGPGTRLTVT.

This chain joins TRBV6-1 and TRBJ2-3; D unresolved. Germline-derived CDR1 and CDR2 are MNHNS and SASEGT. This CDR3 is built from 13 residues. Trimming pared 4 bases from V and 1 base from J, leaving 6 bases between. This CDR3 reads CASSVSGTDTQYF. CDR3 coding DNA: TGTGCCAGCAGTGTCTCAGGCACAGATACGCAGTATTTT.

The chain carries TRBV2 and TRBJ1-1; 12 nucleotides align to TRBD1. CDR1 and CDR2 (germline): SNHLY, FYNNEI. Trimming cost V 6 bases and J 4 bases; bases outside gene matches: 9. The CDR3 length is 16 residues. The CDR3 sequence is CASRTGQGAGGTEAFF. The CDR3 coding sequence is TGTGCCAGCAGGACGGGACAGGGGGCAGGGGGCACTGAAGCTTTCTTT.

The rearrangement uses TRBV27 and TRBJ2-7; 13 nucleotides agree with TRBD2. The CDR3 has 16 residues. Losses at the gene ends were 0 bases for V and 9 bases for J; bases not matched to a gene: 8. Germline-derived CDR1 and CDR2 are MNHEY and SMNVEV (reference sequence). The CDR3 protein is CASSLSGLAGVRGQYF. CDR3 coding DNA: TGTGCCAGCAGTTTATCTGGACTAGCGGGGGTCCGGGGGCAGTACTTC.

The rearrangement links TRBV7-2 to TRBJ1-4; no firm D call. This CDR3 is built from 14 residues. Germline CDR1 SGHTA, CDR2 FQGNSA. V gave up 5 bases and J gave up 6 bases, with 13 bases separating them. Here the CDR3 reads CASSLRGLDEKLFF. The DNA for the CDR3 is TGTGCCAGCAGCCTAAGAGGCCTCGATGAAAAACTGTTTTTT.

The rearrangement uses TRBV5-6 and TRBJ1-2; TRBD1 might be the D (6 bases). CDR1 SGHDT and CDR2 YYEEEE come from the germline V gene. V was trimmed by 2 bases and J by 3 bases, leaving 8 bases between them. This CDR3 has 13 amino acids. The CDR3 DNA sequence: TGTGCCAGCAGCTTACAGGGAGACTATGGCTACACCTTC. Its translation is CASSLQGDYGYTF.

This sequence joins TRBV6-1 and TRBJ1-5; 7 positions agree with TRBD1. Per the germline V gene, CDR1 is MNHNS and CDR2 is SASEGT. The CDR3 is made up of 15 amino acids. V shed 5 bases and J 5 bases; nucleotides not matched to a gene: 9. CDR3 protein: CASSPSRDSYQPQHF. CDR3 bases: TGTGCCAGCAGTCCAAGCCGGGACAGCTATCAGCCCCAGCATTTT.

The chain combines TRBV7-2 with TRBJ1-5; 8 bases align to TRBD1. The V gene end was trimmed by 4 bases and the J gene end by 0 bases; junction bases not matched to a gene: 5. The CDR3 is 16 amino acids. The V gene's germline CDR1 is SGHTA and CDR2 FQGNSA. The CDR3 DNA sequence: TGTGCCAGCAGCTCAGTGACAGGGGCTAGCAATCAGCCCCAGCATTTT. Its translation: CASSSVTGASNQPQHF.

There are a few counts of this clone. This sequence joins TRBV4-2 and TRBJ2-3, with 8 positions matching TRBD2. The CDR3 contains 17 residues. V shed 0 bases, J shed 1 base, and the junction held 6 bases outside the gene matches. The V gene's germline CDR1 is LGHNA and CDR2 YNFKEQ. The CDR3 sequence is CASSQDQVGLGTDTQYF. CDR3 in DNA: TGTGCCAGCAGCCAAGACCAAGTGGGACTAGGCACAGATACGCAGTATTTT.

The chain joins TRBV9 to TRBJ2-3; D may be TRBD1 (6 bases). The CDR3 runs 16 residues. Trimming stripped 4 bases from V and 2 bases from J, with 17 bases between. The V gene's germline CDR1 is SGDLS and CDR2 YYNGEE. The CDR3 here is CASSPRAGVNTDTQYF. CDR3 nucleotides: TGTGCCAGCAGCCCAAGGGCAGGGGTAAACACAGATACGCAGTATTTT.

The chain couples TRBV7-9 to TRBJ1-2; D perhaps matches TRBD1 (5 bases). CDR3 size: 14 residues. Germline V gene sequence: CDR1 SEHNR, CDR2 FQNEAQ (reference sequence). The V gene lost 1 base and the J gene lost 4 bases, with 10 bases spanning the gap. The CDR3 DNA follows: TGTGCCAGCAGCTTAGGGGGGGGAAGCTATGGCTACACCTTC. Its protein product is CASSLGGGSYGYTF.

This clone was counted between two and nine times. J is TRBJ1-1 and V is TRBV19; D remains ambiguous. Germline V gives CDR1 LNHDA, CDR2 SQIVND (reference sequence). V gave up 0 bases and J gave up 6 bases, with 14 bases separating them. CDR3 length: 15 amino acids. CDR3 in DNA: TGTGCCAGTAGTATAGATCTAGTGGGTCGCTCTGAAGCTTTCTTT. Residues: CASSIDLVGRSEAFF.

This clone came up a few times. The V gene is TRBV11-1, the J gene TRBJ2-1; no clear D. CDR1 SGHAT and CDR2 FQDESV come from the germline V gene (reference sequence). The CDR3 totals 13 residues. The V end lost 3 bases, the J end lost 1 base, and 4 bases lay between the germline ends. The CDR3 loop reads CASSFVSYNEQFF. The CDR3 DNA reads as TGTGCCAGCAGCTTTGTATCCTACAATGAGCAGTTCTTC.

This chain links TRBV7-9 with TRBJ2-7, with D possibly matching TRBD2 (6 bases). With 5 bases removed from V and 0 bases from J, the gap between germline ends came to 17 bases. Germline loops: CDR1 SEHNR, CDR2 FQNEAQ (reference sequence). This CDR3 has 16 amino acids. This chain's CDR3 is CASSSPAGPSSYEQYF. The DNA for the CDR3 is TGTGCCAGCAGCAGCCCGGCGGGACCGAGCTCCTACGAGCAGTACTTC.

Worth noting for this clone: Other DNA sequences in this sample translate to the same CDR3. The genes are TRBV28 and TRBJ1-2; 12 bases are a match to TRBD1. The CDR3 is 14 amino acids. After removal of 3 bases from V and 8 bases from J, the junction contained 4 bases not matched to a gene. Germline V gene lookup returns CDR1 MDHEN and CDR2 SYDVKM. The CDR3 bases are TGTGCCAGCAGTTTGGGACAGGGGGCGGGGGGCTACACCTTC. As protein: CASSLGQGAGGYTF.

This clone has a handful of counts. This chain connects TRBV12-5 to TRBJ2-7, with a tentative D call TRBD1 (5 bases). The CDR3 consists of 19 residues. The ends were cut back, 0 bases at V and 2 bases at J, with 23 bases in the middle. CDR1 and CDR2 (germline): LGHNT, FRNRAP. In nucleotides, the CDR3 is TGTGCTAGTGGTTTGGTACTTCGGACACGTAGGAAGGGAACCTACGAGCAGTACTTC. As protein: CASGLVLRTRRKGTYEQYF.

CDR3 amino acids: CASSSGQGSQYF. CDR3 nucleotide sequence: TGTGCCAGCAGTTCTGGACAGGGGTCGCAGTATTTT. The chain links TRBV6-6 to TRBJ2-3; 9 bases are a match to TRBD1. V dropped 4 bases and J dropped 10; count of bases not matched to a gene: 3. The germline V gene has CDR1 MNHNY and CDR2 SVGAGI (reference sequence). CDR3 length equals 12 residues.